This T cell receptor beta chain was captured in a study of control samples from healthy donors and cancer patients. Generated by immunoSEQ multiplex PCR, the TCRdb table keeps only in-frame clones and is missing some. Of some 120,000 clones listed, 88% are singletons. Germline CDR1 and CDR2: SGHDN and FVKESK. There are 17 residues in the CDR3. V was cut by 0 bases and J by 5 bases, with 19 bases left in between. The rearrangement links TRBV14 to TRBJ2-5; a possible D gene is TRBD2 (6 bases). This clonotype was sampled from a man aged 50 to 59 in good health. The sequenced sample was blood. The CDR3 region is CASSQERGRSLRETQYF. CDR3 in DNA: TGTGCCAGCAGCCAAGAGCGAGGGAGGTCGTTGCGTGAGACCCAGTACTTC.